These 21 T cell receptor beta chains came from one sample sequenced in a study of blood T cell repertoires in COVID-19. The table came from immunoSEQ multiplex PCR; TCRdb's copy has only in-frame clones and leaves some out. In the table there are around 180,000 clones, around nine tenths of which are singletons. Sample: peripheral blood. Source of these receptors: a man between 65 and 85 years old with active or convalescent COVID-19.

V gene TRBV7-2 combines with J gene TRBJ1-6; D call uncertain. The V end was cut by 1 base, the J end by 13 bases, with 26 bases between. CDR3 length: 18 amino acids. CDR1 is SGHTA, CDR2 FQGNSA, per germline. CDR3 sequence reads: CASSLGRWAKNHLRPLHF. As DNA, the CDR3 is TGTGCCAGCAGCTTAGGGAGGTGGGCGAAGAACCACTTGCGGCCCCTCCACTTT.

V gene TRBV3-1 (or the pseudogene TRBV3-2) combines with J gene TRBJ1-1, with 7 bases identical to TRBD1. V lost 6 bases and J lost 0; bases outside the gene matches: 4. The CDR3 loop spans 14 amino acids. CDR1 LGHDT and CDR2 YNNKEL come from the germline V gene (reference sequence). The CDR3 nucleotides are TGTGCCAGCAGGCCGACAGGGATGAACACTGAAGCTTTCTTT. Translating gives CASRPTGMNTEAFF.

The chain joins TRBV20-1 to TRBJ2-3, with D tentatively TRBD1 (6 bases). The CDR3 runs 15 residues. CDR1 and CDR2 (germline): DFQATT, SNEGSKA (reference sequence). Trimming took 3 bases from V and 3 from J, leaving 16 bases between them. The CDR3 DNA sequence: TGCAGTGCTAGTCTACAGGGAGACTTTACAGATACGCAGTATTTT. This translates into CSASLQGDFTDTQYF.

V gene TRBV28 combines with J gene TRBJ2-1; 8 bases map to TRBD2. This CDR3 spans 16 amino acids. Germline V gene lookup returns CDR1 MDHEN and CDR2 SYDVKM. With 4 bases clipped from V and 0 bases from J, the junction kept 5 bases outside the gene matches. CDR3 amino acids: CASSYLSGSSYNEQFF. CDR3 DNA sequence: TGTGCCAGCAGTTATTTAAGCGGGAGCTCCTACAATGAGCAGTTCTTC.

The gene calls are TRBV5-1 and TRBJ2-3; D perhaps matches TRBD2 (7 bases). V lost 1 base, J lost 4 bases, and 13 bases lay in between. In germline, CDR1 is SGHRS, CDR2 YFSETQ. The CDR3 is 15 amino acids. In nucleotides, the CDR3 is TGCGCCAGCAGCTTGTTTCGGGGGGCTGCAGATACGCAGTATTTT. Translation gives CASSLFRGAADTQYF. Looking up the rest from reference TRBV5-1 and TRBJ2-3 gives the full variable domain: KAGVTQTPRYLIKTRGQQVTLSCSPISGHRSVSWYQQTPGQGLQFLFEYFSETQRNKGNFPGRFSGRQFSNSRSEMNVSTLELGDSALYLCASSLFRGAADTQYFGPGTRLTVL.

The chain recombines TRBV5-1 with TRBJ2-3; 10 nucleotides line up with TRBD2. The germline gives CDR1 SGHRS, CDR2 YFSETQ. The J segment lost 1 base and the V segment lost 4 bases, leaving 9 bases of the junction unmatched. This CDR3 is 17 amino acids long. As DNA, the CDR3 is TGCGCCAGCAGCGCCAGCGGGGGGGCCGCTGGCACAGATACGCAGTATTTT. It yields the protein CASSASGGAAGTDTQYF.

This chain connects TRBV7-9 to TRBJ2-3; TRBD1 agrees at 7 bases. The ends lost 7 bases at V and 6 bases at J; junction bases unmatched: 25. The CDR3 is 19 residues long. CDR1 is SEHNR and CDR2 is FQNEAQ in the germline V gene (reference sequence). The CDR3 sequence is CASTKVAPRQGFVSDTQYF. For the CDR3, the DNA is TGTGCCAGCACCAAAGTAGCCCCAAGACAGGGTTTTGTTTCTGATACGCAGTATTTT.

The chain is built from TRBV5-4 and TRBJ2-7, with TRBD2 matching 10 bases. This CDR3 has 15 residues. Germline CDR1 and CDR2: SGHNT and YYREEE (reference sequence). Losses at the gene ends were 1 base for V and 6 bases for J; bases not matched to a gene: 7. The CDR3 region is CASSLSGAGGSEQYF. CDR3 DNA sequence: TGTGCCAGCAGCTTGTCAGGAGCGGGAGGGTCCGAGCAGTACTTC.

This clone was seen only once. The gene calls are TRBV27 and TRBJ1-6; 9 bases are shared with TRBD1. The V and J ends lost 5 bases and 6 bases, in that order; junction bases with no gene match: 8. Germline V gene sequence: CDR1 MNHEY, CDR2 SMNVEV (reference sequence). The CDR3 totals 16 residues. The CDR3 loop is CASSPRTGAGNSPLHF. The CDR3 DNA is TGTGCCAGCAGTCCTCGGACAGGGGCGGGTAATTCACCCCTCCACTTT.

The chain combines TRBV10-3 with TRBJ1-2, with 8 nucleotides matching TRBD1. The CDR3 extends over 15 amino acids. Trimming cost V 0 bases and J 6 bases; bases outside gene matches: 6. CDR1 and CDR2 (germline): ENHRY, SYGVKD. The CDR3 DNA follows: TGTGCCATCAGTGAGTCATTGGGACAGGTCCATGGCTACACCTTC. Residues: CAISESLGQVHGYTF.

The chain links TRBV10-3 to TRBJ1-3; D might be TRBD1 (5 bases). The CDR3 totals 20 residues. V dropped 3 bases and J dropped 0 bases, with 24 bases sitting between them. Germline CDR1 is ENHRY and CDR2 is SYGVKD. CDR3 amino acids: CAISDLGLTATPNSGNTIYF. The CDR3 nucleotides read TGTGCCATCAGTGATTTAGGTTTGACAGCAACACCGAACTCTGGAAACACCATATATTTT.

This chain joins TRBV5-1 and TRBJ2-2, with 10 bases matching TRBD2. The CDR3 covers 16 residues. The junction had 6 bases not matched to a gene; V was cut back by 0 bases and J by 7 bases. Looked up from germline, CDR1 is SGHRS and CDR2 is YFSETQ. Here the CDR3 DNA reads TGCGCCAGCAGCTTGGTCGGAGCGGGAGGGGTCGGGGAGCTGTTTTTT. Translating it yields CASSLVGAGGVGELFF. Filled out from reference TRBV5-1 and TRBJ2-2, the complete variable domain reads KAGVTQTPRYLIKTRGQQVTLSCSPISGHRSVSWYQQTPGQGLQFLFEYFSETQRNKGNFPGRFSGRQFSNSRSEMNVSTLELGDSALYLCASSLVGAGGVGELFFGEGSRLTVL.

The chain carries TRBV2 and TRBJ2-3, with 11 nucleotides matching TRBD2. The CDR3 is 18 residues long. Germline CDR1 reads SNHLY; CDR2 reads FYNNEI. V lost 4 bases to trimming and J lost 2 bases; unmatched junction nucleotides: 11. CDR3 bases: TGTGCCAGCAGTGGGACTAGCGGGCGAGGGGCCCCCACAGATACGCAGTATTTT. It translates to CASSGTSGRGAPTDTQYF.

This clone has just a few counts. This chain connects TRBV19 to TRBJ1-2; TRBD1 matches 7 bases. CDR1 and CDR2 (germline): LNHDA, SQIVND (reference sequence). CDR3 length: 12 residues. V shed 7 bases, J shed 5 bases, and the junction held 4 bases outside the gene matches. Here the CDR3 DNA reads TGTGCCAGTATCGCCAGGGGGTATGGCTACACCTTC. Its protein is CASIARGYGYTF.

This chain connects TRBV5-6 to TRBJ1-1; TRBD1 matches at 9 bases. V gave up 0 bases and J gave up 5 bases; unmatched junction bases: 5. The CDR3 spans 15 residues. Germline values: CDR1 SGHDT, CDR2 YYEEEE. CDR3 in DNA: TGTGCCAGCAGCTTGGTGGGACAGGGTTGGACTGAAGCTTTCTTT. Translating it yields CASSLVGQGWTEAFF. Supplemented by reference TRBV5-6 and TRBJ1-1, the full variable domain reads DAGVTQSPTHLIKTRGQQVTLRCSPKSGHDTVSWYQQALGQGPQFIFQYYEEEERQRGNFPDRFSGHQFPNYSSELNVNALLLGDSALYLCASSLVGQGWTEAFFGQGTRLTVV.

This rearrangement joins TRBV2 to TRBJ1-5, with 7 bases aligning to TRBD1. Germline CDR1 SNHLY, CDR2 FYNNEI. The CDR3 spans 15 residues. V lost 5 bases and J lost 4; bases outside the gene matches: 8. Here the CDR3 reads CASSYDRAGNQPQHF. Here the CDR3 DNA reads TGTGCCAGCAGTTACGACAGGGCAGGAAATCAGCCCCAGCATTTT.

The chain carries TRBV11-2 and TRBJ1-1; TRBD1 agrees at 7 bases. The CDR3 totals 15 residues. Germline loops: CDR1 SGHAT, CDR2 FQNNGV. After removal of 3 bases from V and 4 bases from J, the junction contained 8 bases not matched to a gene. CDR3 loop: CASSFQTGWGTEAFF. CDR3 coding DNA: TGTGCCAGCAGCTTCCAGACAGGGTGGGGCACTGAAGCTTTCTTT.

V gene TRBV4-3 combines with J gene TRBJ2-2, with 10 positions matching TRBD1. V gave up 3 bases and J gave up 6 bases; unmatched junction bases: 1. The V gene's germline CDR1 is LGHNA and CDR2 YSLEER. CDR3 length: 14 amino acids. As DNA, the CDR3 is TGCGCCAGCAGCCACGGGACAGGGGCCGGGGAGCTGTTTTTT. It is translated as CASSHGTGAGELFF.

The V and J genes are TRBV3-1 (or the pseudogene TRBV3-2) and TRBJ2-1, with no clear D. The CDR3 is 13 residues long. Trimming left V 1 base short and J 5 bases short, with 6 bases between. The germline V gene encodes CDR1 LGHDT and CDR2 YNNKEL (reference sequence). DNA of the CDR3: TGTGCCAGCAGCCAAGTAGCCAACAATGAGCAGTTCTTC. It yields the protein CASSQVANNEQFF.

The J gene is TRBJ1-6, the V gene TRBV2; the D gene is possibly TRBD1 (5 bases). V was trimmed by 3 bases and J by 9 bases, leaving 18 bases between them. The germline gives CDR1 SNHLY, CDR2 FYNNEI. The CDR3 has 16 amino acids. This CDR3 is CASSDVWGQGSSPLHF. The CDR3 DNA is TGTGCCAGCAGTGACGTATGGGGTCAGGGAAGTTCACCCCTCCACTTT.

V usage is TRBV4-3 and J usage is TRBJ2-1, with D uncertain. This CDR3 spans 16 amino acids. V was pared by 0 bases and J by 5 bases, with 14 bases between. CDR1 and CDR2 from the germline V gene are LGHNA and YSLEER. In DNA, the CDR3 is TGCGCCAGCAGCCAAGATGGTGGTGGCAAAAACAATGAGCAGTTCTTC. Translated: CASSQDGGGKNNEQFF.